The T cell receptor (beta chain) under discussion was sequenced for a study of blood T cell repertoires in COVID-19. Germline V lookup: CDR1 SGHAT, CDR2 FQNNGV. V was shortened by 5 bases and J by 4 bases, with 14 bases between the two germline ends. CDR3 size: 14 residues. Recovered Cohort 3 donors showed two negative PCRs, clearance, or symptom resolution. In the study's own analysis: Reference gene primer amplification gave estimated nucleated cell counts. The data were produced by immunoSEQ multiplex PCR, yet TCRdb's version contains in-frame clones alone and is incomplete. For V, J and clone size, that table is used; D and trimming come from the DNA. The top ten clones hold about 8.9% of a sample with a few hundred thousand clones, approximately 86% of them seen once.

V and J are TRBV11-2 and TRBJ2-5; TRBD1 might be the D (7 bases). The clonotype originates from a woman aged 18-35 years who had recovered from COVID-19. Sequencing was done on a sample of PBMCs or T cells enriched from blood (not recorded which). The chain's CDR3 is CASSPGGTVETQYF. The CDR3 DNA is TGTGCCAGCAGCCCAGGCGGGACAGTAGAGACCCAGTACTTC.